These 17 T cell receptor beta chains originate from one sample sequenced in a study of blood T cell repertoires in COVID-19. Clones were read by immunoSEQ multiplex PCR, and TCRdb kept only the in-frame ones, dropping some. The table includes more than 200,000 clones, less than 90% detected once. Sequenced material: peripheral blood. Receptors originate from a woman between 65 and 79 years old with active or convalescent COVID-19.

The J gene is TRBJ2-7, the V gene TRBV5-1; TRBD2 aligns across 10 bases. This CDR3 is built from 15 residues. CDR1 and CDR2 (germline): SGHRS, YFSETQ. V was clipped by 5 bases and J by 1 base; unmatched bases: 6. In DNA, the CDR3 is TGCGCCAGCAGTACGGGACTAGCGCCTTCCTACGAGCAGTACTTC. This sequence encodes CASSTGLAPSYEQYF.

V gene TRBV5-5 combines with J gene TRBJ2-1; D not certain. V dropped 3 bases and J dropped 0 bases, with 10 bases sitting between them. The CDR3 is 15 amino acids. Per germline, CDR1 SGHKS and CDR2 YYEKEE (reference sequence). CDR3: CASSSLVSSYNEQFF. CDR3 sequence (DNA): TGTGCCAGCAGCTCTCTAGTTAGCTCCTACAATGAGCAGTTCTTC.

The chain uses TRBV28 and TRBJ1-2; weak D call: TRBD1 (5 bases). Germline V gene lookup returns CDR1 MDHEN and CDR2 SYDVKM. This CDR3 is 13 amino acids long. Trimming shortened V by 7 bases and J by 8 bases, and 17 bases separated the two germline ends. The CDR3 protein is CASNFYIGVGYTF. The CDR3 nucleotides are TGTGCCAGCAATTTTTATATAGGGGTAGGCTACACCTTC.

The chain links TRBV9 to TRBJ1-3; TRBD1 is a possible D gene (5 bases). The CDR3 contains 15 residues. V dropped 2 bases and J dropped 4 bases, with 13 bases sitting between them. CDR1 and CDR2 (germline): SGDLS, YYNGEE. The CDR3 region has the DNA TGTGCCAGCAGCGTCGGAGGGACGGCCGGAAACACCATATATTTT. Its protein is CASSVGGTAGNTIYF. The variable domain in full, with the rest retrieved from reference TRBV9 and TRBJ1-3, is DSGVTQTPKHLITATGQRVTLRCSPRSGDLSVYWYQQSLDQGLQFLIQYYNGEERAKGNILERFSAQQFPDLHSELNLSSLELGDSALYFCASSVGGTAGNTIYFGEGSWLTVV.

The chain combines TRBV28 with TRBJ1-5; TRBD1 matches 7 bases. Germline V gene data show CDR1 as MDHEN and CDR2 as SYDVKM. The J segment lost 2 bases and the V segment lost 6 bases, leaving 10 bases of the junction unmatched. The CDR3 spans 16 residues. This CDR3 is CASSPTQGQRNQPQHF. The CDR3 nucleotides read TGTGCCAGCAGCCCAACCCAGGGACAGCGCAATCAGCCCCAGCATTTT.

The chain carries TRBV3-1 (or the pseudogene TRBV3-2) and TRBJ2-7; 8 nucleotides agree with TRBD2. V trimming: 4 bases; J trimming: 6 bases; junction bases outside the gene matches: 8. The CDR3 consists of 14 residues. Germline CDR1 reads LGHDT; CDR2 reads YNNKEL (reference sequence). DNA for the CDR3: TGTGCCAGCAGCCCCAGCGGGGGCCCTACCGAGCAGTACTTC. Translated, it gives CASSPSGGPTEQYF.

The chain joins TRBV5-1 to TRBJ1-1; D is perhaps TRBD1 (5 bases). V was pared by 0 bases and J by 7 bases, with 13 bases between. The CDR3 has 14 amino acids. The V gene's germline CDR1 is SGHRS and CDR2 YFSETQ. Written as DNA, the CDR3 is TGCGCCAGCAGCTTGGGGGGCCCGGGCTTTGAAGCTTTCTTT. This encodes CASSLGGPGFEAFF.

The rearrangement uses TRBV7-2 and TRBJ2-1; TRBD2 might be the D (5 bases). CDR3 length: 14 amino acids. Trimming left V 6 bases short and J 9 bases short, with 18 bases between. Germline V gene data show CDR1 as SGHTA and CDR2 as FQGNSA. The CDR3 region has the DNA TGTGCCAGCAGTTTAACATTAGCGTCAAGTGAGCAGTTCTTC. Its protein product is CASSLTLASSEQFF.

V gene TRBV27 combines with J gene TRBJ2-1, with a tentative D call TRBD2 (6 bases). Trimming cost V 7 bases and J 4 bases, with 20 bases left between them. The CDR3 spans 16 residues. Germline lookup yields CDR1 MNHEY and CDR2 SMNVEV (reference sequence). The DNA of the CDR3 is TGTGCCAGCACCAGGCTAGAGACTAGAGATTACAATGAGCAGTTCTTC. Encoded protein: CASTRLETRDYNEQFF.

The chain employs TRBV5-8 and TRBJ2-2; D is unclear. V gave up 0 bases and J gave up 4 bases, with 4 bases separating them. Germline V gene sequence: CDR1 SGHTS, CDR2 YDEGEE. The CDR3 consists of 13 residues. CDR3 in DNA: TGTGCCAGCAGCTTGGCTCCCACCGGGGAGCTGTTTTTT. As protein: CASSLAPTGELFF.

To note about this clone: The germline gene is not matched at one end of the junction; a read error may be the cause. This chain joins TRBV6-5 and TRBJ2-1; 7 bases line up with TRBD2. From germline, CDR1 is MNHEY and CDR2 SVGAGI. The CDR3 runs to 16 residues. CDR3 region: CASIYWRGLGDNEQFF. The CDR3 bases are TGTGCCAGCATTTACTGGCGGGGGTTGGGGGACAATGAGCAGTTCTTC.

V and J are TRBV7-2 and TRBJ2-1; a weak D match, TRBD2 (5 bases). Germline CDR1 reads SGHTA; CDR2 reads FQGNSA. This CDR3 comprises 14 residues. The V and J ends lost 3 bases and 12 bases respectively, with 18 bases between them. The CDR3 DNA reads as TGTGCCAGCAGCTTCGACTCCTCTAGCTTTCGGCAGTTCTTC. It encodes CASSFDSSSFRQFF. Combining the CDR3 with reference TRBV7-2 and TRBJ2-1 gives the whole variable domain GAGVSQSPSNKVTEKGKDVELRCDPISGHTALYWYRQSLGQGLEFLIYFQGNSAPDKSGLPSDRFSAERTGGSVSTLTIQRTQQEDSAVYLCASSFDSSSFRQFFGPGTRLTVL.

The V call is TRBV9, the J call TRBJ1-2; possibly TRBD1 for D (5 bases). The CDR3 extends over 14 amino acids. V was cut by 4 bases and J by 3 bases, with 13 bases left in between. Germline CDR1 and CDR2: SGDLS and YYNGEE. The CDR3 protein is CASSNTVGHYGYTF. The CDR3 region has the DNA TGTGCCAGCAGCAACACCGTGGGGCACTATGGCTACACCTTC.

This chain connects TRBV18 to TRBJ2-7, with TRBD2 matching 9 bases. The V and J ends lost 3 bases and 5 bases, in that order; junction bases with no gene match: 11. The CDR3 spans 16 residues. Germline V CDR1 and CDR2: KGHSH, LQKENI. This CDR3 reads CASSPRGSGSKHEQYF. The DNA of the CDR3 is TGTGCCAGCTCACCGAGGGGTAGCGGGAGTAAGCACGAGCAGTACTTC.

The CDR3 nucleotides are TGTGCCAGCTCGCTCCAAAGGGCCGCGGGGTATGGCTACACCTTC. Its translation is CASSLQRAAGYGYTF. The chain employs TRBV18 and TRBJ1-2; D is unclear. Between the trimmed V and J ends, which lost 6 bases and 5 bases, there was a span of 19 bases. The V gene's germline CDR1 is KGHSH and CDR2 LQKENI. The CDR3 consists of 15 residues.

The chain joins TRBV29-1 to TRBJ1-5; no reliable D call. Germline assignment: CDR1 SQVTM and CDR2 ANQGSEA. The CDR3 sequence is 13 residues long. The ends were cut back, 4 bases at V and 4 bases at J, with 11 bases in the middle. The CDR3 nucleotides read TGCAGCGTTGTCTACAGTGCGAATCAGCCCCAGCATTTT. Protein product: CSVVYSANQPQHF.

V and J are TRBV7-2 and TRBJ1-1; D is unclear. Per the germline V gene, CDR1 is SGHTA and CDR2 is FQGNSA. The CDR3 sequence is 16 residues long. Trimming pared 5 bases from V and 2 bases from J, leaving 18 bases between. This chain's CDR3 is CASSPRIITRNTEAFF. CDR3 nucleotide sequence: TGTGCCAGCAGCCCCCGTATTATTACCAGAAACACTGAAGCTTTCTTT.